The next 26 T cell receptor beta chains were all read from a single sample in a study of blood T cell repertoires in COVID-19. Clones were sequenced by immunoSEQ multiplex PCR, and TCRdb holds only the in-frame ones, with some missing. Of 500,000 to 600,000 clones listed, about 89% are singletons. The source material was peripheral blood. These receptor sequences come from a woman aged 50 to 65 with COVID-19, enrolled during active disease.

The chain recombines TRBV5-6 with TRBJ2-7, with a tentative D call TRBD1 (6 bases). V dropped 2 bases and J dropped 8 bases, with 11 bases sitting between them. The CDR3 consists of 12 residues. The germline CDR1 and CDR2 sequences are SGHDT and YYEEEE. CDR3 nucleotides: TGTGCCAGCAGCTTAGAGGACAGCAAGCAGTACTTC. This codes for CASSLEDSKQYF.

The V call is TRBV20-1, the J call TRBJ1-6; D ambiguous. V was clipped by 6 bases and J by 14 bases, with 11 bases between them. The CDR3 has 10 amino acids. Germline V gene data show CDR1 as DFQATT and CDR2 as SNEGSKA (reference sequence). CDR3 residues: CSAPTHTLHF. The CDR3 nucleotides are TGCAGTGCCCCAACCCACACCCTCCACTTT.

This chain connects TRBV24-1 to TRBJ2-1; TRBD1 agrees at 7 bases. The CDR3 totals 14 residues. CDR1 and CDR2 (germline): KGHDR, SFDVKD. With V trimmed by 4 bases and J by 8 bases, 7 bases remained unmatched. CDR3: CATSETTGTYEQFF. DNA of the CDR3: TGTGCCACCAGTGAGACGACAGGGACATATGAGCAGTTCTTC.

Comments on this clone: A junction end diverges from the germline sequence, so it may reflect a read error. This rearrangement joins TRBV6-5 to TRBJ2-7; 8 bases match TRBD1. Germline V CDR1 and CDR2: MNHEY, SVGAGI. The CDR3 sequence is 15 residues long. The CDR3, as DNA: TGTGCCAGCAGCTACTACGAGGGACAGGCCTACGAGCAGTACTTC. It specifies CASSYYEGQAYEQYF.

The gene calls are TRBV5-8 and TRBJ1-1, with 10 bases that match TRBD1. Germline CDR1 is SGHTS and CDR2 is YDEGEE. This CDR3 has 17 amino acids. The junction had 15 bases not matched to a gene; V was cut back by 6 bases and J by 4 bases. CDR3 protein: CASNSPGTGDGSTEAFF. The CDR3 DNA is TGTGCCAGCAACTCTCCCGGGACAGGGGATGGAAGCACTGAAGCTTTCTTT.

This chain connects TRBV7-6 to TRBJ2-7, with TRBD1 as a possible D gene (5 bases). The CDR3 sequence is 15 residues long. Germline CDR1 is SGHVS and CDR2 is FNYEAQ. The V and J ends lost 1 base and 2 bases respectively, with 12 bases between them. In DNA, the CDR3 is TGTGCCAGCAGCTTAGGGCAGGGCTTAACCTACGAGCAGTACTTC. Translated: CASSLGQGLTYEQYF.

The chain uses TRBV4-2 and TRBJ1-5; D remains unclear. The CDR3 contains 13 residues. Trimming cost V 0 bases and J 7 bases, with 7 bases left between them. The germline gives CDR1 LGHNA, CDR2 YNFKEQ. The CDR3 DNA sequence: TGTGCCAGCAGCCAAGATGAGGAACAGCCCCAGCATTTT. It codes for CASSQDEEQPQHF.

Turning to this clone: The sample carries other DNA sequences with the same CDR3. This chain uses TRBV6-1 with TRBJ1-1, with a tentative D call TRBD1 (6 bases). V was trimmed by 0 bases and J by 5 bases, leaving 7 bases between them. Germline CDR1 and CDR2: MNHNS and SASEGT. CDR3 length: 13 residues. The CDR3 region has the DNA TGTGCCAGCAGTGAAGCCAGGGGAACTGAAGCTTTCTTT. It translates to CASSEARGTEAFF.

This clone has just one count. V is TRBV4-1 and J is TRBJ1-3, with unresolved D. V was shortened by 0 bases and J by 2 bases, with 8 bases between the two germline ends. Germline assignment: CDR1 MGHRA and CDR2 YSYEKL. The CDR3 runs to 15 residues. The CDR3 here is CASSQESPPGNTIYF. The CDR3 DNA follows: TGCGCCAGCAGCCAAGAAAGCCCCCCTGGAAACACCATATATTTT.

The genes are TRBV10-3 and TRBJ2-1, with unresolved D. The CDR3 has 14 amino acids. With 5 bases removed from V and 0 bases from J, the gap between germline ends came to 8 bases. Germline CDR1 and CDR2: ENHRY and SYGVKD. The CDR3 here is CAISHLSSYNEQFF. In nucleotides, the CDR3 is TGTGCCATCAGTCACTTGAGCTCCTACAATGAGCAGTTCTTC.

The CDR3 loop reads CASSIRTAPSGELFF. CDR3 bases: TGTGCCAGTAGTATCCGGACAGCACCGAGCGGGGAGCTGTTTTTT. The chain employs TRBV19 and TRBJ2-2; tentatively, D is TRBD1 (6 bases). The CDR3 is made up of 15 amino acids. V was trimmed by 3 bases and J by 7 bases, leaving 15 bases between them. Germline V lookup: CDR1 LNHDA, CDR2 SQIVND (reference sequence). The variable domain in full, completed from reference TRBV19 and TRBJ2-2, reads DGGITQSPKYLFRKEGQNVTLSCEQNLNHDAMYWYRQDPGQGLRLIYYSQIVNDFQKGDIAEGYSVSREKKESFPLTVTSAQKNPTAFYLCASSIRTAPSGELFFGEGSRLTVL.

The chain recombines TRBV2 with TRBJ2-2, with 8 positions matching TRBD1. The CDR3 extends over 16 amino acids. The germline V gene has CDR1 SNHLY and CDR2 FYNNEI. The ends lost 6 bases at V and 1 base at J; junction bases unmatched: 7. For the CDR3, the DNA is TGTGCCAGCAGCCCCCTCGGGACAGGGAACACCGGGGAGCTGTTTTTT. Its protein is CASSPLGTGNTGELFF.

The chain couples TRBV7-2 to TRBJ1-1; D is unclear. This CDR3 has 15 residues. From germline, CDR1 is SGHTA and CDR2 FQGNSA. V gave up 5 bases and J gave up 4 bases, with 17 bases separating them. The CDR3 reads CASSSGRGGITEAFF. The CDR3, as DNA: TGTGCCAGCAGCAGCGGTCGGGGAGGAATCACTGAAGCTTTCTTT.

The genes are TRBV28 and TRBJ1-6; D unclear. The V end was cut by 3 bases, the J end by 7 bases, with 7 bases between. The CDR3 spans 13 residues. Germline values: CDR1 MDHEN, CDR2 SYDVKM. The CDR3 bases are TGTGCCAGCAGTTTTGTGGCAAATTCACCCCTCCACTTT. It yields the protein CASSFVANSPLHF.

The J gene is TRBJ2-5, the V gene TRBV7-2, with D possibly TRBD1 on 5 matching bases. V was pared by 0 bases and J by 4 bases, with 18 bases between. CDR3 length equals 17 residues. Germline V gene data show CDR1 as SGHTA and CDR2 as FQGNSA. CDR3 nucleotides: TGTGCCAGCAGCTTAGCGGGGATAGCAGGGTTAGGAGAGACCCAGTACTTC. It encodes CASSLAGIAGLGETQYF. Supplemented by reference TRBV7-2 and TRBJ2-5, the full variable domain reads GAGVSQSPSNKVTEKGKDVELRCDPISGHTALYWYRQSLGQGLEFLIYFQGNSAPDKSGLPSDRFSAERTGGSVSTLTIQRTQQEDSAVYLCASSLAGIAGLGETQYFGPGTRLLVL.

The chain has TRBV2 and TRBJ1-1; 8 bases are a match to TRBD1. The V gene's germline CDR1 is SNHLY and CDR2 FYNNEI. The CDR3 has 15 residues. Trimming removed 0 bases from V and 4 bases from J; junction bases left unmatched: 4. The CDR3 region has the DNA TGTGCCAGCAGTGAAGCCCCCGGACAGGGCACTGAAGCTTTCTTT. This sequence encodes CASSEAPGQGTEAFF.

The V call is TRBV7-9, the J call TRBJ1-2; TRBD1 is a possible D gene (6 bases). Trimming removed 7 bases at V and 3 bases at J, with 21 bases between. The CDR3 has 16 amino acids. CDR1 is SEHNR and CDR2 is FQNEAQ in the germline V gene (reference sequence). This CDR3 is CASTPPGGDIHYGYTF. CDR3 nucleotide sequence: TGTGCCAGCACCCCTCCGGGGGGGGACATTCACTATGGCTACACCTTC.

This chain connects TRBV2 to TRBJ1-4, with TRBD1 matching 9 bases. V dropped 6 bases and J dropped 3; count of bases not matched to a gene: 5. The length of the CDR3 is 15 residues. Germline CDR1 is SNHLY and CDR2 is FYNNEI. CDR3 residues: CASSVQGAANEKLFF. CDR3 nucleotide sequence: TGTGCCAGCAGCGTACAGGGGGCGGCTAATGAAAAACTGTTTTTT.

This clone was observed a few times. This chain connects TRBV11-3 to TRBJ1-1; perhaps TRBD1 as D (5 bases). CDR1 and CDR2 (germline): SGHNT, YENEEA. This CDR3 has 13 amino acids. The ends were cut back, 5 bases at V and 1 base at J, with 8 bases in the middle. The CDR3 protein is CASSRDRNTEAFF. The CDR3 DNA is TGTGCCAGCAGCCGCGACAGGAACACTGAAGCTTTCTTT.

This clone was detected a few times. The J gene is TRBJ1-6, the V gene TRBV11-2; 8 bases match TRBD1. The V segment lost 5 bases and the J segment 8 bases; nucleotides outside the gene matches: 8. This CDR3 is built from 15 residues. The V gene's germline CDR1 is SGHAT and CDR2 FQNNGV. The CDR3 sequence is CASSALRGRDSPLHF. The CDR3 region has the DNA TGTGCCAGCAGCGCACTCAGGGGGCGGGATTCACCCCTCCACTTT.

The V call is TRBV7-2, the J call TRBJ1-2; 7 bases line up with TRBD1. Germline V lookup: CDR1 SGHTA, CDR2 FQGNSA. The CDR3 runs 15 residues. Trimming cost V 1 base and J 7 bases; bases outside gene matches: 9. CDR3 nucleotide sequence: TGTGCCAGCAGCTTAGAGGCAGGGGGATTCGGTGGCTACACCTTC. Its protein is CASSLEAGGFGGYTF.

CDR3 protein: CASMGGPPVEAFF. The CDR3 bases are TGCGCCAGTATGGGGGGGCCCCCCGTTGAAGCTTTCTTT. The rearrangement joins TRBV5-1 to TRBJ1-1; D might be TRBD1 (6 bases). CDR1 and CDR2 (germline): SGHRS, YFSETQ. V lost 8 bases and J lost 7, with 18 bases in between. This CDR3 spans 13 amino acids.

V and J are TRBV2 and TRBJ2-5; unclear D gene. This CDR3 comprises 13 residues. Per the germline V gene, CDR1 is SNHLY and CDR2 is FYNNEI. V gave up 1 base and J gave up 4 bases, with 7 bases separating them. The CDR3: CASSEGLPETQYF. The CDR3 DNA is TGTGCCAGCAGTGAAGGGCTCCCAGAGACCCAGTACTTC.

In its sample, this clone was seen once. This chain joins TRBV5-1 and TRBJ2-3; 8 bases are shared with TRBD1. The CDR3 length is 14 residues. Germline CDR1 and CDR2: SGHRS and YFSETQ. The ends lost 4 bases at V and 6 bases at J; junction bases unmatched: 7. CDR3 residues: CASSVTGGEDTQYF. The CDR3 DNA follows: TGCGCCAGCAGCGTCACAGGGGGTGAGGATACGCAGTATTTT.

In its sample, this clone was seen a few times. This chain joins TRBV3-1 (or the pseudogene TRBV3-2) and TRBJ2-1, with 8 nucleotides matching TRBD1. Germline loops: CDR1 LGHDT, CDR2 YNNKEL (reference sequence). With 0 bases clipped from V and 3 bases from J, the junction kept 7 bases outside the gene matches. CDR3 length equals 17 residues. The CDR3 reads CASSQDKGTGGYNEQFF. For the CDR3, the DNA is TGTGCCAGCAGCCAAGATAAGGGAACAGGGGGCTACAATGAGCAGTTCTTC.

V is TRBV11-1 and J is TRBJ1-1; D is unclear. CDR1 and CDR2 from the germline V gene are SGHAT and FQDESV (reference sequence). The V and J ends lost 3 bases and 1 base respectively, with 6 bases between them. CDR3 length equals 13 residues. The CDR3 here is CASSLGENTEAFF. For the CDR3, the DNA is TGTGCCAGCAGCTTGGGCGAGAACACTGAAGCTTTCTTT.